Below, one T cell receptor beta chain is given with its context. This clonotype has a count of ten or more. Its specific antigen is unknown. Nothing much larger sits one base from this clone, and base qualities are not available. What this sample's treatment or condition label stands for: live attenuated yellow fever vaccine strain. At each blood-draw timepoint, two biological replicates of bulk PBMCs were collected. A standard Ficoll-Paque protocol was used to isolate PBMCs from peripheral blood. TriZol was used to extract RNA from bulk PBMCs, from CD4 and CD8 fractions, and from dextramer-positive and dextramer-negative fractions. The sample is drawn from a study of T cells after yellow fever vaccination (dated by TCRdb to the late 2010s). Notes on the research overall: The SMART-Seq v4 Ultra Low Input RNA kit was used to prepare libraries from fractions with low cell numbers. Bulk TCR alpha and beta repertoires were sequenced longitudinally to track T-cell clones before and after primary and booster YFV17D yellow fever vaccination. Two healthy male donors, one aged 18 to 30 and one aged 30 to 40 years, were included in the cohort. Bulk PBMC replicates and cell subsets were isolated from blood drawn at multiple timepoints before and after both primary and secondary immunization.

TCR cDNA was synthesized by 5'RACE template switching, through which a universal primer site and unique molecular identifiers were introduced. Priming of cDNA synthesis was performed from both the TCR alpha and TCR beta constant segments. Library amplification involved two PCR steps, and the second step added sample barcodes and sequencing adapters. Sequencing of the libraries was done on either Illumina HiSeq 2500 (2x100 bp) or NovaSeq (2x150 bp). Regarding the original processing steps: Reads were demultiplexed and collapsed into UMI consensus sequences with MIGEC, and V(D)J alignment was performed with MiXCR. Using edgeR on replicate PBMC samples, clonotypes were called vaccine-responding if FDR was below 0.01 and the log2 fold change was above 5 up to day 15. CD4 or CD8 identity was assigned to each bulk clonotype according to whether the clonotype was present at higher abundance in the sequenced CD4 repertoire or the sequenced CD8 repertoire. The public reads were run again by TCRdb, first through fastp at Q25 and then through MiXCR, and only productive beta chains were kept. Identical CDR3 proteins give one entry, which carries the most common genes and DNA. None of the V and J calls come from the authors' own analysis; TCRdb made them. The sample table holds approximately 300,000 distinct CDR3 sequences, of which 6.8% were seen once. Over 15% of the sample rests with the top ten.

Overall study outcomes, separate from this receptor: A small fraction of clonotypes appeared in both the CD4 and CD8 compartments, likely as a result of convergent recombination. The study included only a couple of donors, which limits how far the findings can be generalized. Because abundant contaminating clonotypes from the bulk population could be contained in FACS-sorted repertoires, computational filtering was required. After the booster, most clones that had expanded after primary vaccination were detected again (almost 97% of CD4 and more than 85% of CD8), suggesting broad maintenance of memory. Compared with the primary T-cell response, the secondary T-cell response was weaker but faster, peaking on day 5 rather than day 15.

The germline V gene yields SGHRS for CDR1 and YFSETQ for CDR2. Measured from the cysteine to the phenylalanine, the CDR3 is 14 residues long. Just the 42-base CDR3 DNA is kept, in frame starting at base 1. Unmatched junction bases come to 7, with V trimmed by 4 bases and J by 6 bases. This receptor was identified in a man aged 18 to 35 who received the YFV17D yellow fever vaccine. Sequenced here: PBMCs, sampled more than 35 days after the first yellow fever vaccination. In this chain, TRBV5-1 is recombined with TRBJ2-3, and TRBD2 aligns with 8 junction nucleotides. DNA sequence: TGCGCCAGCAGCCCCGGGACTAGTACGGATACGCAGTATTTT. Translated, this is CASSPGTSTDTQYF.